The rows below give T cell receptor beta chains drawn from one sample of a study of tumor-infiltrating lymphocytes in localized non-small cell lung cancer. Profiled with immunoSEQ multiplex PCR; TCRdb holds only in-frame clones, not every one. The table has about 12,000 clones, under 90% seen once. Sequencing was performed on lung tumor tissue. These receptor sequences come from a human donor with non-small cell lung cancer. Each CDR3 is given with its conserved first and last residue. The D gene is left open where the match is weak. Rows give clone size only sometimes, using once, few, many, or a class for an expanded clone.

clone_size: .; j_call: TRBJ2-1; v_call: TRBV29-1; d_call: TRBD2; cdr3_nt: TGCAGCGTTGAGGACCCTAGCGGGAGCTCCTACAATGAGCAGTTCTTC; cdr3_aa: CSVEDPSGSSYNEQFF
clone_size: once; j_call: TRBJ2-3; v_call: TRBV4-1; d_call: .; cdr3_nt: TGCGCCAGCAGCCAAGAATGGGACTCCACAGATACGCAGTATTTT; cdr3_aa: CASSQEWDSTDTQYF
clone_size: .; j_call: TRBJ2-1; v_call: TRBV27; d_call: TRBD1; cdr3_nt: TGTGCCAGCAGTCCGGACAGGGCCTACAATGAGCAGTTCTTC; cdr3_aa: CASSPDRAYNEQFF
clone_size: once; j_call: TRBJ1-2; v_call: TRBV6-5; d_call: TRBD1; cdr3_nt: TGTGCCAGCAGTATGGGGGACAGGGGGAATGCTGGCTACACCTTC; cdr3_aa: CASSMGDRGNAGYTF
clone_size: .; j_call: TRBJ2-3; v_call: TRBV7-8; d_call: .; cdr3_nt: TGTGCCAGCAGCTCGTTCACAGATACGCAGTATTTT; cdr3_aa: CASSSFTDTQYF
clone_size: .; j_call: TRBJ2-1; v_call: TRBV6-5; d_call: .; cdr3_nt: TGTGCCAGCAGGAACTTAGGCGGAGAGCAGTTCTTC; cdr3_aa: CASRNLGGEQFF
clone_size: .; j_call: TRBJ2-7; v_call: TRBV10-3; d_call: .; cdr3_nt: TGTGCCTCTACCGGGGGCAGGACTGCCCGGTACGAGCAGTACTTC; cdr3_aa: CASTGGRTARYEQYF
clone_size: .; j_call: TRBJ2-1; v_call: TRBV5-5; d_call: .; cdr3_nt: TGTGCCAGCAGCCCTGATAATGGTGAGCAGTTCTTC; cdr3_aa: CASSPDNGEQFF
clone_size: .; j_call: TRBJ2-7; v_call: TRBV18; d_call: TRBD2; cdr3_nt: TGTGCCAGCTCACCAGGACTAGCGCTCGAGGGGGAGCAGTACTTC; cdr3_aa: CASSPGLALEGEQYF
clone_size: once; j_call: TRBJ1-1; v_call: TRBV5-1; d_call: .; cdr3_nt: TGCGCCAGCAGCTCCTCGACAAAAAACACTGAAGCTTTCTTT; cdr3_aa: CASSSSTKNTEAFF
clone_size: .; j_call: TRBJ1-1; v_call: TRBV19; d_call: .; cdr3_nt: TGTGCCAGTAGTATAGTTGCGGGGGACACTGAAGCTTTCTTT; cdr3_aa: CASSIVAGDTEAFF
clone_size: .; j_call: TRBJ2-2; v_call: TRBV5-1; d_call: TRBD2; cdr3_nt: TGCGCCAGCAGCCCGACTAGCGGGATGGGGATCGGGGAGCTGTTTTTT; cdr3_aa: CASSPTSGMGIGELFF
clone_size: .; j_call: TRBJ1-4; v_call: TRBV11-2; d_call: .; cdr3_nt: TGTGCCAGCAGCTTAGTGGCCGCAGCTGCAACTAATGAAAAACTGTTTTTT; cdr3_aa: CASSLVAAAATNEKLFF
clone_size: .; j_call: TRBJ2-7; v_call: TRBV6-1; d_call: .; cdr3_nt: TGTGCCAGCAGTGAGGTTTGGAGGGGGCAAGAGCAGTACTTC; cdr3_aa: CASSEVWRGQEQYF
clone_size: .; j_call: TRBJ2-1; v_call: TRBV20-1; d_call: .; cdr3_nt: TGCAGTGCGGAATTATCCAATGAGCAGTTCTTC; cdr3_aa: CSAELSNEQFF
clone_size: medium-sized; j_call: TRBJ2-3; v_call: TRBV5-1; d_call: .; cdr3_nt: TGCGCCAGCAGTTCTGGGCAGGGCACAGATACGCAGTATTTT; cdr3_aa: CASSSGQGTDTQYF
clone_size: .; j_call: TRBJ2-1; v_call: TRBV7-9; d_call: .; cdr3_nt: TGTGCCAGCAGCTTGGAGGGGGCATTAGTAAATGAGCAGTTCTTC; cdr3_aa: CASSLEGALVNEQFF
clone_size: .; j_call: TRBJ2-5; v_call: TRBV5-1; d_call: .; cdr3_nt: TGCGCCAGCAGGACGAACTCAGGGTCCCAAGAGACCCAGTACTTC; cdr3_aa: CASRTNSGSQETQYF
clone_size: .; j_call: TRBJ1-4; v_call: TRBV30; d_call: .; cdr3_nt: TGTGCCTGGAACGGGCAGGGAACGGGAAAACTGTTTTTT; cdr3_aa: CAWNGQGTGKLFF
clone_size: .; j_call: TRBJ1-1; v_call: TRBV7-2; d_call: .; cdr3_nt: TGTGCCAGCAGCTTAAACAGGATGAACACTGAAGCTTTCTTT; cdr3_aa: CASSLNRMNTEAFF
clone_size: .; j_call: TRBJ2-7; v_call: TRBV5-5; d_call: .; cdr3_nt: TGTGCCAGCAGCTTGGTAGGGGGAAGCTCCTACGAGCAGTACTTC; cdr3_aa: CASSLVGGSSYEQYF
clone_size: .; j_call: TRBJ2-3; v_call: TRBV9; d_call: TRBD1; cdr3_nt: TGTGCCAGCAGCGTAGGGGTTAGCTCAGGGGGTACGCAGTATTTT; cdr3_aa: CASSVGVSSGGTQYF
clone_size: .; j_call: TRBJ2-7; v_call: TRBV7-2; d_call: TRBD2; cdr3_nt: TGTGCCAGCAGCTTAGCTGGGTCTAGCGGGACCTACGAGCAGTACTTC; cdr3_aa: CASSLAGSSGTYEQYF
clone_size: .; j_call: TRBJ2-6; v_call: TRBV15; d_call: .; cdr3_nt: TGTGCCACCAGCACCGAGGCGACCTATTCCTCTGGGGCCAACGTCCTGACTTTC; cdr3_aa: CATSTEATYSSGANVLTF
clone_size: few; j_call: TRBJ2-7; v_call: TRBV28; d_call: .; cdr3_nt: TGTGCCAGCAGTTTCCAGCGGAGTACCTACGAGCAGTACTTC; cdr3_aa: CASSFQRSTYEQYF
clone_size: .; j_call: TRBJ2-1; v_call: TRBV5-1; d_call: TRBD1; cdr3_nt: TGCGCCAGCAGCTTGGATGGGACAGGGGAGGCCTACAATGAGCAGTTCTTC; cdr3_aa: CASSLDGTGEAYNEQFF
clone_size: .; j_call: TRBJ2-2; v_call: TRBV6-1; d_call: .; cdr3_nt: TGTGCCAGCGGGCGGGGCAGGTCCTTCGGGGAGCTGTTTTTT; cdr3_aa: CASGRGRSFGELFF
clone_size: .; j_call: TRBJ2-3; v_call: TRBV5-5; d_call: .; cdr3_nt: TGTGCCAGCACCCCTCCACAGGGCACAGATACGCAGTATTTT; cdr3_aa: CASTPPQGTDTQYF
clone_size: .; j_call: TRBJ1-1; v_call: TRBV9; d_call: .; cdr3_nt: TGTGCCAGCAGCGTGGGGCTGGGGCTGAACACTGAAGCTTTCTTT; cdr3_aa: CASSVGLGLNTEAFF
clone_size: .; j_call: TRBJ1-5; v_call: TRBV6-5; d_call: .; cdr3_nt: TGTGCCAGCAGTTCAGGTAGGGAGTGGAGCAATCAGCCCCAGCATTTT; cdr3_aa: CASSSGREWSNQPQHF
clone_size: few; j_call: TRBJ1-4; v_call: TRBV6-6; d_call: .; cdr3_nt: TGTGCCAGCAGTCTAGATCGGCCAAACGGTGAAAAACTGTTTTTT; cdr3_aa: CASSLDRPNGEKLFF
clone_size: few; j_call: TRBJ2-7; v_call: TRBV28; d_call: TRBD2; cdr3_nt: TGTGCCAGCAGTCCGGCGGGGGGCTTCACCTCCTACGAGCAGTACTTC; cdr3_aa: CASSPAGGFTSYEQYF
clone_size: .; j_call: TRBJ1-1; v_call: TRBV5-1; d_call: .; cdr3_nt: TGCGCCAGCAGCTTGGGTGGTGGCACTGAAGCTTTCTTT; cdr3_aa: CASSLGGGTEAFF
clone_size: few; j_call: TRBJ1-3; v_call: TRBV6-5; d_call: .; cdr3_nt: TGTGCCAGCAGCCGTTCGCCTGGAAACACCATATATTTT; cdr3_aa: CASSRSPGNTIYF
clone_size: .; j_call: TRBJ1-5; v_call: TRBV5-5; d_call: .; cdr3_nt: TGTGCCAGCAGCTTGGTGTATAATCAGCCCCAGCATTTT; cdr3_aa: CASSLVYNQPQHF
clone_size: .; j_call: TRBJ1-3; v_call: TRBV18; d_call: .; cdr3_nt: TGTGCCAGCTCACCGGGGGGCACTGGAAACACCATATATTTT; cdr3_aa: CASSPGGTGNTIYF
clone_size: .; j_call: TRBJ2-5; v_call: TRBV10-3; d_call: .; cdr3_nt: TGTGCCATCAGTGAGTCAACTACTGGGGAGACCCAGTACTTC; cdr3_aa: CAISESTTGETQYF
clone_size: .; j_call: TRBJ1-1; v_call: TRBV7-9; d_call: .; cdr3_nt: TGTGCCAGCAGCTTATCATCAGGGATGAACACTGAAGCTTTCTTT; cdr3_aa: CASSLSSGMNTEAFF
clone_size: once; j_call: TRBJ1-2; v_call: TRBV28; d_call: .; cdr3_nt: TGTGCCAGCAGTTTGGGGGGGGTTAACTATGGCTACACCTTC; cdr3_aa: CASSLGGVNYGYTF
clone_size: .; j_call: TRBJ2-1; v_call: TRBV5-1; d_call: TRBD2; cdr3_nt: TGCGCCAGCACAGCGGGAGGGACCAACAATGAGCAGTTCTTC; cdr3_aa: CASTAGGTNNEQFF
clone_size: .; j_call: TRBJ2-1; v_call: TRBV11-3; d_call: TRBD2; cdr3_nt: TGTGCCAGCAGCTTATCTAGCGGGAGAAGAAAGGGCTACAATGAGCAGTTCTTC; cdr3_aa: CASSLSSGRRKGYNEQFF
clone_size: .; j_call: TRBJ2-1; v_call: TRBV27; d_call: TRBD2; cdr3_nt: TGTGCCAGCAGCCGGAGCGGGAGTAGTTACGATGAGCAGTTCTTC; cdr3_aa: CASSRSGSSYDEQFF
clone_size: .; j_call: TRBJ2-5; v_call: TRBV2; d_call: .; cdr3_nt: TGTGCCAGCAGAATTTTAGGGGGGGAGACCCAGTACTTC; cdr3_aa: CASRILGGETQYF
clone_size: .; j_call: TRBJ2-7; v_call: TRBV7-2; d_call: TRBD1; cdr3_nt: TGTGCCAGCAGCTACCGGGACAGCTACTCTTACGAGCAGTACTTC; cdr3_aa: CASSYRDSYSYEQYF